The source of this TCR beta chain is a study of T cell responses to AZD1222 COVID-19 vaccine. Overall study: Second-dose intervals near 4 or 12 weeks were combined. Notes on the study in general: White British donors predominated, females outnumbered males, and clonal diversity was possibly underestimated.

This CDR3 has 13 amino acids. Trimming left V 0 bases short and J 3 bases short, with 6 bases between. CDR1 and CDR2 from the germline V gene are LGHDT and YNNKEL (reference sequence). A note on this clone: Its antigen is as yet unknown.

Sequencing was performed with immunoSEQ multiplex PCR; in TCRdb, only in-frame clones are kept and a portion is missing. There are roughly 95,000 clones in the sample; approximately 90% occur only once, and 2.8% lies in the top ten. This sequence joins TRBV3-1 (or the pseudogene TRBV3-2) and TRBJ2-7; D uncertain. Sequencing was performed on peripheral blood, taken on day 0 of AZD1222 vaccination. The clonotype comes from an adult in good health. CDR3 DNA sequence: TGTGCCAGCAGCCAAGAAGTCTACTACGAGCAGTACTTC. It codes for CASSQEVYYEQYF.